These 18 T cell receptor beta chains were sequenced from one sample in a study of CD8 T cells in ankylosing spondylitis (dated by TCRdb to 2017 to 2019). Library preparation was by 5' RACE. Sequencing was performed on an Illumina HiSeq 2500. TCRdb itself trimmed the public reads at Q25 with fastp, ran MiXCR and retained productive beta chains. Every entry covers one CDR3 protein and lists the most common genes and DNA from its rows. The sample table contains around 35,000 distinct CDR3 sequences; only one count was recorded for under 15% of them. More than 25% of the sample belongs to the ten largest clones. Sequenced input: synovial fluid, either unsorted or a sorted T cell fraction (not recorded which). Receptor source: a male donor with ankylosing spondylitis.

This chain links TRBV20-1 with TRBJ1-5; D not certain. The CDR3 consists of 13 residues. Germline V gene lookup returns CDR1 DFQATT and CDR2 SNEGSKA (reference sequence). V was trimmed by 3 bases and J by 0 bases, leaving 6 bases between them. Written as DNA, the CDR3 is TGCAGTGCTAGGGACTATAGCAATCAGCCCCAGCATTTT. Amino acid sequence: CSARDYSNQPQHF.

In its sample, this clonotype was seen many times. This chain uses TRBV20-1 with TRBJ2-1; perhaps TRBD2 as D (5 bases). Germline CDR1 reads DFQATT; CDR2 reads SNEGSKA (reference sequence). V was clipped by 1 base and J by 2 bases, with 9 bases between them. The CDR3 is 14 residues long. This CDR3 is CSARAWRAYNEQFF. The CDR3 DNA reads TGCAGTGCTAGAGCCTGGCGGGCCTACAATGAGCAGTTCTTC.

This clonotype was detected many times. The chain recombines TRBV10-3 with TRBJ2-1, with TRBD2 matching 7 bases. CDR1 and CDR2 from the germline V gene are ENHRY and SYGVKD. The J segment lost 4 bases and the V segment lost 2 bases, leaving 14 bases of the junction unmatched. The CDR3 totals 18 residues. CDR3: CAISEAPPAGVMYNEQFF. The CDR3 DNA reads TGTGCCATCAGTGAGGCCCCTCCGGCGGGAGTTATGTACAATGAGCAGTTCTTC.

This clonotype appeared many times. This chain joins TRBV4-3 and TRBJ2-1, with TRBD2 matching over 8 bases. The V and J ends lost 0 bases and 7 bases, in that order; junction bases with no gene match: 11. Germline V gives CDR1 LGHNA, CDR2 YSLEER. The length of the CDR3 is 17 residues. CDR3 DNA: TGCGCCAGCAGCCAAGATCCGGTTAGCGGGGCCCCGAATGAGCAGTTCTTC. This gives the protein CASSQDPVSGAPNEQFF.

This clonotype came up many times. The J gene is TRBJ1-2, the V gene TRBV28; D unclear. The V gene lost 1 base and the J gene lost 2 bases, with 11 bases spanning the gap. The germline V gene encodes CDR1 MDHEN and CDR2 SYDVKM. This CDR3 has 15 residues. The CDR3 here is CASSLYSGGNYGYTF. CDR3 sequence (DNA): TGTGCCAGCAGTTTATATTCAGGAGGGAACTATGGCTACACCTTC.

This clonotype was detected many times. The chain couples TRBV2 to TRBJ1-4; TRBD1 might be the D (5 bases). The CDR3 is made up of 17 amino acids. Per germline, CDR1 SNHLY and CDR2 FYNNEI. With 7 bases removed from V and 7 bases from J, the gap between germline ends came to 25 bases. CDR3 sequence reads: CASTAYGAGRDSEKLFF. For the CDR3, the DNA is TGTGCCAGCACTGCCTATGGGGCGGGAAGGGATAGTGAAAAACTGTTTTTT.

This chain joins TRBV6-5 and TRBJ2-2; a weak D match, TRBD2 (5 bases). Germline CDR1 and CDR2: MNHEY and SVGAGI. This CDR3 region has 17 residues. The V and J ends lost 0 bases and 5 bases respectively, with 16 bases between them. CDR3 DNA: TGTGCCAGCAGTTACTCGGAGCGCCCGGGGTGGACCGGGGAGCTGTTTTTT. Protein product: CASSYSERPGWTGELFF.

The CDR3 nucleotides read TGTGCCAGCAGCCAAAGGGGACCTCCGACCCAGTACTTC. It translates to CASSQRGPPTQYF. The V and J genes are TRBV7-9 and TRBJ2-5, with D possibly being TRBD1 or TRBD2 (5 bases each). V lost 5 bases, J lost 7 bases, and 14 bases lay in between. The CDR3 spans 13 residues. CDR1 and CDR2 from the germline V gene are SEHNR and FQNEAQ (reference sequence).

This clonotype was observed a few times. The chain combines TRBV27 with TRBJ1-4; D may be TRBD1 (6 bases). The V gene's germline CDR1 is MNHEY and CDR2 SMNVEV (reference sequence). This CDR3 is 15 amino acids long. V was trimmed by 2 bases and J by 6 bases, leaving 13 bases between them. The CDR3 protein is CASSLGPGADEKLFF. CDR3 DNA sequence: TGTGCCAGCAGTTTAGGTCCAGGGGCTGATGAAAAACTGTTTTTT. The complete variable domain, with remaining parts taken from reference TRBV27 and TRBJ1-4, reads EAQVTQNPRYLITVTGKKLTVTCSQNMNHEYMSWYRQDPGLGLRQIYYSMNVEVTDKGDVPEGYKVSRKEKRNFPLILESPSPNQTSLYFCASSLGPGADEKLFFGSGTQLSVL.

The V and J genes are TRBV27 and TRBJ1-2, with TRBD1 identical over 7 bases. Germline CDR1 reads MNHEY; CDR2 reads SMNVEV (reference sequence). The CDR3 has 14 residues. Trimming cost V 4 bases and J 8 bases; bases outside gene matches: 10. The CDR3 loop is CASSSSTGAGGYTF. CDR3 bases: TGTGCCAGCAGTTCCTCTACAGGGGCGGGGGGCTACACCTTC.

This clonotype was seen at least ten times. V and J are TRBV28 and TRBJ2-7; perhaps D is TRBD1 or TRBD2 (6 bases each). CDR3 length: 13 amino acids. From germline, CDR1 is MDHEN and CDR2 SYDVKM. Deletions cut 2 bases from V and 7 bases from J, with 12 bases between. The CDR3 DNA reads as TGTGCCAGCAGTTTACCGGGGGCGAGTGAGCAGTACTTC. Protein product: CASSLPGASEQYF. Based on the CDR3 plus reference TRBV28 and TRBJ2-7, the full variable domain is DVKVTQSSRYLVKRTGEKVFLECVQDMDHENMFWYRQDPGLGLRLIYFSYDVKMKEKGDIPEGYSVSREKKERFSLILESASTNQTSMYLCASSLPGASEQYFGPGTRLTVT.

The chain recombines TRBV19 with TRBJ1-1; possible D gene TRBD1, 5 bases. Germline-derived CDR1 and CDR2 are LNHDA and SQIVND (reference sequence). CDR3 size: 15 residues. Trimming left V 5 bases short and J 4 bases short, with 17 bases between. The CDR3 bases are TGTGCCAGTAGTCCCATGGGGCGGTCGGGCACTGAAGCTTTCTTT. It codes for CASSPMGRSGTEAFF. Full variable domain (missing parts from reference TRBV19 and TRBJ1-1): DGGITQSPKYLFRKEGQNVTLSCEQNLNHDAMYWYRQDPGQGLRLIYYSQIVNDFQKGDIAEGYSVSREKKESFPLTVTSAQKNPTAFYLCASSPMGRSGTEAFFGQGTRLTVV.

Points on this clonotype: This may stem from a read error, because a much larger clone lies one nucleotide away. The chain has TRBV27 and TRBJ2-3; 8 bases map to TRBD1. V lost 6 bases to trimming and J lost 6 bases; unmatched junction nucleotides: 11. The CDR3 has 15 amino acids. Germline V gene lookup returns CDR1 MNHEY and CDR2 SMNVEV (reference sequence). The CDR3 sequence: CASRRWGQALDTQYF. The CDR3 nucleotides are TGTGCCAGCAGGCGTTGGGGACAGGCCTTGGATACGCAGTATTTT.

This clonotype occurred many times. This chain connects TRBV6-4 to TRBJ2-3; the match to TRBD2 covers 10 bases. From germline, CDR1 is MRHNA and CDR2 SNTAGT. The V segment lost 3 bases and the J segment 0 bases; nucleotides outside the gene matches: 0. This CDR3 is built from 15 residues. The CDR3 nucleotides are TGTGCCAGCAGTGAACTAGCGGGGAGCACAGATACGCAGTATTTT. Translated: CASSELAGSTDTQYF.

The chain couples TRBV11-2 to TRBJ1-2, with TRBD1 matching over 10 bases. The CDR3 runs to 13 residues. V shed 6 bases and J 7 bases; nucleotides not matched to a gene: 5. The germline gives CDR1 SGHAT, CDR2 FQNNGV. CDR3 bases: TGTGCCAGCAGGATGGACAGGGGGTTTGGCTACACCTTC. Encoded protein: CASRMDRGFGYTF.

V and J are TRBV20-1 and TRBJ1-2, with D unclear. V was pared by 3 bases and J by 3 bases, with 8 bases between. The CDR3 runs to 12 residues. Germline V gene lookup returns CDR1 DFQATT and CDR2 SNEGSKA (reference sequence). As DNA, the CDR3 is TGCAGTGCTAGGGGAAGGGACTATGGCTACACCTTC. It yields the protein CSARGRDYGYTF.

This chain connects TRBV5-8 to TRBJ2-5, with 8 positions matching TRBD2. From germline, CDR1 is SGHTS and CDR2 YDEGEE. The ends lost 9 bases at V and 6 bases at J; junction bases unmatched: 13. The CDR3 totals 14 residues. CDR3 nucleotide sequence: TGTGCCATGAGCCCGAGACTAGCGAAGAAGACCCAGTACTTC. Translated, it gives CAMSPRLAKKTQYF.

This clonotype has more than one count but fewer than ten. The chain couples TRBV18 to TRBJ1-1; D call uncertain. V lost 1 base and J lost 3, with 15 bases in between. Germline V gene data show CDR1 as KGHSH and CDR2 as LQKENI. This CDR3 comprises 16 residues. CDR3 in amino acids: CASSPQGYTWDTEAFF. For the CDR3, the DNA is TGTGCCAGCTCACCACAGGGATATACGTGGGACACTGAAGCTTTCTTT.